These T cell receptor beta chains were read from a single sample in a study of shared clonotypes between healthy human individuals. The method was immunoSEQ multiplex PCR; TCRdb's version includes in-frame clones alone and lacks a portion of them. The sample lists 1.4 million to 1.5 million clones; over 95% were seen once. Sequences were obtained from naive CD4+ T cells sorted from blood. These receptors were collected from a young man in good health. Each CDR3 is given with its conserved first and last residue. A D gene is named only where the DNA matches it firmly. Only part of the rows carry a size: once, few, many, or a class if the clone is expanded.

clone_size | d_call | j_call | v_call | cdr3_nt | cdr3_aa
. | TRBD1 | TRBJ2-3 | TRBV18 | TGTGCCAGCTCACCCGTGCGCCAGGGGGCTGGGGATACGCAGTATTTT | CASSPVRQGAGDTQYF
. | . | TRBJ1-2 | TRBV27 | TGTGCCAGCAGTTCACCCCCTTTGGCCCGAAACTATGGCTACACCTTC | CASSSPPLARNYGYTF
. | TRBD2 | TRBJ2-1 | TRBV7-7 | TGTGCTAGCAGCTTAGCGGGAGTTCTCAATGAGCAGTTCTTC | CASSLAGVLNEQFF
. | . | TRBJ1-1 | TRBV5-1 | TGCGCCAGCAGCTCCAACACCGGACGCGTGAACACTGAAGCTTTCTTT | CASSSNTGRVNTEAFF
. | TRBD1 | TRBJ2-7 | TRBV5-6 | TGTGCCAGCAGCTTTCGACAGGGGGCCTACGAGCAGTACTTC | CASSFRQGAYEQYF
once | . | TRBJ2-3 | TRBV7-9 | TGTGCCAGCAGCTTAGGGAGCGGGCTCACAGATACGCAGTATTTT | CASSLGSGLTDTQYF
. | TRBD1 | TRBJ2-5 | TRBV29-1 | TGCAGCGTTGTTACAGGGGGGCAAGAGACCCAGTACTTC | CSVVTGGQETQYF
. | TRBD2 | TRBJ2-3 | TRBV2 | TGTGCCAGCAGTCCATCTAGCGGGATCCGCACAGATACGCAGTATTTT | CASSPSSGIRTDTQYF
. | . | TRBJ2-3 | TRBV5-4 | TGTGCCAGCAGCCCCCGAGGGGTTAGCACAGATACGCAGTATTTT | CASSPRGVSTDTQYF
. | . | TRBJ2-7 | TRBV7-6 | TGTGCCAGCAGCTTAGTGAGGTGGGAGCACTCCTACGAGCAGTACTTC | CASSLVRWEHSYEQYF
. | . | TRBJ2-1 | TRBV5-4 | TGTGCCAGCAGCTTGGCGGGGCGAAATGAGCAGTTCTTC | CASSLAGRNEQFF
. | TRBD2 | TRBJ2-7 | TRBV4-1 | TGCGCCAGCAGCCACGGGGGACTAGCGGGAGGTGCCTCCTACGAGCAGTACTTC | CASSHGGLAGGASYEQYF
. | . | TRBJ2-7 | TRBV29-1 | TGCAGCGTCCACGACGGGTACGAGCAGTACTTC | CSVHDGYEQYF
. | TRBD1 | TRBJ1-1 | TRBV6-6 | TGTGCCAGCAGCCCCGCGGGACAGGGGGCAGGTGAAGCTTTCTTT | CASSPAGQGAGEAFF
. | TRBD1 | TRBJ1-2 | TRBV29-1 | TGCAGCGTTGGACAGGGGGGTTATGGCTACACCTTC | CSVGQGGYGYTF
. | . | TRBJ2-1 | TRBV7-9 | TGTGCCAGCAGATCAAATCCGTTTGAGCAGTTCTTC | CASRSNPFEQFF
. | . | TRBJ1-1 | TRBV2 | TGTGCCAGCAGGGGAAGGACGGTCCTGAACACTGAAGCTTTCTTT | CASRGRTVLNTEAFF
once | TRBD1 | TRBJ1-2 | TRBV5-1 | TGCGCCAGCAGCTTGGCCGGGACAGCCCAATACACCTTC | CASSLAGTAQYTF
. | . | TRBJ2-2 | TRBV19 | TGTGCCAGTAGTATAAAATCGAACACCGGGGAGCTGTTTTTT | CASSIKSNTGELFF
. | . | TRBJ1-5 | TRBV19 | TGTGCCAGTAGTCGACAGGAGGGCAATCAGCCCCAGCATTTT | CASSRQEGNQPQHF
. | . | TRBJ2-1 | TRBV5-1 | TGCGCCAGCAGTCGAGACCTTAATGAGCAGTTCTTC | CASSRDLNEQFF
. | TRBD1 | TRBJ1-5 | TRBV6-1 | TGTGCCAGCACCACTTCCCCGGGACAGAATCAGCCCCAGCATTTT | CASTTSPGQNQPQHF
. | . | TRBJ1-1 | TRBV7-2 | TGTGCCAGCAGCCAAGCGGGAGTGAACACTGAAGCTTTCTTT | CASSQAGVNTEAFF
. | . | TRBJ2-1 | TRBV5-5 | TGTGCCAGCAGCTTGGTAGACGGTGAGCAGTTCTTC | CASSLVDGEQFF
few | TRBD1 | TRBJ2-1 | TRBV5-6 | TGTGCCAGCAGCTTGCCCAGGGGGCAGGATGAGCAGTTCTTC | CASSLPRGQDEQFF
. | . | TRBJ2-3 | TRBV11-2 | TGTGCCAGCAGCTTAGATTTGGGGGATACGCAGTATTTT | CASSLDLGDTQYF
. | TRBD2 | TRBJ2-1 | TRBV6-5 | TGTGCCAGCAGTTACTGGACGGGAGGGTCCTACAATGAGCAGTTCTTC | CASSYWTGGSYNEQFF
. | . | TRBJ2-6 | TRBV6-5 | TGTGCCAGCAGTTACTCAAGCTCCCGTGGGGCCAACGTCCTGACTTTC | CASSYSSSRGANVLTF
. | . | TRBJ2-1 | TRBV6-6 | TGTGCCAGCAGTTACGTAGTTTCGGCAAATGAGCAGTTCTTC | CASSYVVSANEQFF
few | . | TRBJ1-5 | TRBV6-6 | TGTGCCAGCAGTTATCCGGGTCGGAATCAGCCCCAGCATTTT | CASSYPGRNQPQHF
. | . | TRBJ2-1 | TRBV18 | TGTGCCAGCTCACCACCGGGGGAGCAGTTCTTC | CASSPPGEQFF
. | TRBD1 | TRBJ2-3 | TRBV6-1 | TGTGCCAGCAGTGCCCCGGGACAGGGTACGAATACGCAGTATTTT | CASSAPGQGTNTQYF
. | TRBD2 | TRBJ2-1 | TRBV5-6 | TGTGCCAGCTTTGACCAGCGGGAGACTTACAATGAGCAGTTCTTC | CASFDQRETYNEQFF
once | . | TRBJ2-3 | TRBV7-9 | TGTGCCAGCACCCGAAGGGATCCTAGCACAGATACGCAGTATTTT | CASTRRDPSTDTQYF
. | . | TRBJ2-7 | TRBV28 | TGTGCCAGCAGTTTATCCTCTTACGAGCAGTACTTC | CASSLSSYEQYF
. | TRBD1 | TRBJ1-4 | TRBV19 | TGTGCCAGTAGAACAGGGGGCACTAATGAAAAACTGTTTTTT | CASRTGGTNEKLFF
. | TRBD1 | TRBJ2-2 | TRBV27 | TGTGCCAGCAGTCCGGTTTACAGGGGCAACACCGGGGAGCTGTTTTTT | CASSPVYRGNTGELFF
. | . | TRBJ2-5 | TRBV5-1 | TGCGCCAGCAGCTTGCCGGGGGCGGAAGAGACCCAGTACTTC | CASSLPGAEETQYF
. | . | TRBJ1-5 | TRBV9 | TGTGCCAGCAGCGTAACCGGGGGTATCTCGCAGCCCCAGCATTTT | CASSVTGGISQPQHF
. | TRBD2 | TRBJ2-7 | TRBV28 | TGTGCCAGCAGTTTAGGCGGGGGGGCCTACGAGCAGTACTTC | CASSLGGGAYEQYF
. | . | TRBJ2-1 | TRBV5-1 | TGCGCCAGCAGCGGGGGCTCCTACAATGAGCAGTTCTTC | CASSGGSYNEQFF
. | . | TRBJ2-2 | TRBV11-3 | TGTGCCAGCAGCTTTGTACCCGGGGAGCTGTTTTTT | CASSFVPGELFF
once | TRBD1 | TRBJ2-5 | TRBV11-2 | TGTGCCAGCAGCTTAGTAGGGACAGTGGGTCTCTTCGAGACCCAGTACTTC | CASSLVGTVGLFETQYF
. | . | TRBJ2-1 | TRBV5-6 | TGTGCCAGCAGCTTGGTCGGTAGCCGCAATGAGCAGTTCTTC | CASSLVGSRNEQFF
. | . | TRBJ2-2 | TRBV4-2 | TGTGCCAGCAGCCCCCCGAGACAAGAGGTCGGGTACGGGGAGCTGTTTTTT | CASSPPRQEVGYGELFF
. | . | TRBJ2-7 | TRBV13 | TGTGCCAGCAGCTTACCCGGGGGCTCCTACGAGCAGTACTTC | CASSLPGGSYEQYF
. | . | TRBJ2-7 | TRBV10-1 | TGCGCCAGCAGTGAAAAATCAGGAGGCGAGCAGTACTTC | CASSEKSGGEQYF
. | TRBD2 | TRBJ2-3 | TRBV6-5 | TGTGCCAGCAGTTATCGACTAGCGGGGAGCACAGATACGCAGTATTTT | CASSYRLAGSTDTQYF
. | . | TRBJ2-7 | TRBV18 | TGTGCCAGCTCACCATCTGTCCGCACCTACGAGCAGTACTTC | CASSPSVRTYEQYF
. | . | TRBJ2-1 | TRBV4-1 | TGCGCCAGCAACAACTTAATCGGCAATGAGCAGTTCTTC | CASNNLIGNEQFF
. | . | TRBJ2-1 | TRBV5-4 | TGTGCCAGCAGCTTTCACGGCATCGACGGACAGCAGTTCTTC | CASSFHGIDGQQFF
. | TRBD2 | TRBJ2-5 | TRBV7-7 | TGTGCTAGCAGCTTAGTTGGGAGGGGTACCCAAGAGACCCAGTACTTC | CASSLVGRGTQETQYF
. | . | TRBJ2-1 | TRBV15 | TGTGCCACCAGCAGAGGGACTGGGGATGAGCAGTTCTTC | CATSRGTGDEQFF
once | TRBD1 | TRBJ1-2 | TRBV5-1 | TGCGCCAGCAGCGCCCCTGGGACAGTGGCTGGCTACACCTTC | CASSAPGTVAGYTF
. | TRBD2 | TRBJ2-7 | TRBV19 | TGTGCCAGTAGTACACTAGCGGGTTTCTACGAGCAGTACTTC | CASSTLAGFYEQYF
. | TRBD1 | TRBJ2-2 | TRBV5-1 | TGCGCCAGCAGCTTGCAGATTCCCGGGACAGGCGACAAAAACACCGGGGAGCTGTTTTTT | CASSLQIPGTGDKNTGELFF
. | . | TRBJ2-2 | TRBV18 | TGTGCCAGCTCACCATTCGGGTCAACGAACACCGGGGAGCTGTTTTTT | CASSPFGSTNTGELFF